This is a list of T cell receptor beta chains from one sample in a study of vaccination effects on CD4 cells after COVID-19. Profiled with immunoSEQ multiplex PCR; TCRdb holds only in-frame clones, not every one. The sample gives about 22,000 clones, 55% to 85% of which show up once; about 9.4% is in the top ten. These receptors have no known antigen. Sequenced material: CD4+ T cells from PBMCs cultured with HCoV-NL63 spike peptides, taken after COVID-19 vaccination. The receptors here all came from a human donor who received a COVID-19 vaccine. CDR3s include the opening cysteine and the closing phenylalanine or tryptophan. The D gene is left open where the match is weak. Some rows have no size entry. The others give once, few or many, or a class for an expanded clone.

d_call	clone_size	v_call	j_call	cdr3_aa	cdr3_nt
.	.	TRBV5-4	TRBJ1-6	CASSLQSITTGLNSPLHF	TGTGCCAGCAGCCTCCAATCAATAACGACAGGTCTTAATTCACCCCTCCACTTT
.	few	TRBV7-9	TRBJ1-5	CASSPIDWEGLDQPQHF	TGTGCCAGCAGCCCCATCGATTGGGAGGGTCTCGATCAGCCCCAGCATTTT
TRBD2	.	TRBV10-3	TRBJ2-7	CATALAGAYEQYF	TGTGCCACCGCACTAGCGGGGGCCTACGAGCAGTACTTC
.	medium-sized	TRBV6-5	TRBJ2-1	CASSYSTSSYNEQFF	TGTGCCAGCAGTTACTCGACTAGCTCCTACAATGAGCAGTTCTTC
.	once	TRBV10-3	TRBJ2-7	CAISPGTPSYEQYF	TGTGCCATCAGTCCCGGGACACCCTCCTACGAGCAGTACTTC
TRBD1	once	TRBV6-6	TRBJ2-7	CASSPGTGLYEQYF	TGTGCCAGCAGTCCAGGGACAGGGCTATACGAGCAGTACTTC
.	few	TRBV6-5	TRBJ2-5	CASSFTGYQETQYF	TGTGCCAGCAGTTTTACGGGATACCAAGAGACCCAGTACTTC
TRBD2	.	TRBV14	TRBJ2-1	CASRSSSGSRNEQFF	TGTGCCAGCAGATCATCTAGCGGGAGTCGGAATGAGCAGTTCTTC
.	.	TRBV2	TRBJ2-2	CASRPGTANTGELFF	TGTGCCAGCAGGCCCGGGACGGCGAACACCGGGGAGCTGTTTTTT
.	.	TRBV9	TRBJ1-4	CASSVGTLSSEKLFF	TGTGCCAGCAGCGTAGGAACACTAAGTTCTGAAAAACTGTTTTTT
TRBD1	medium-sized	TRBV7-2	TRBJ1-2	CASSLGGQGSDYGYTF	TGTGCCAGCAGCTTAGGGGGACAGGGGTCGGACTATGGCTACACCTTC
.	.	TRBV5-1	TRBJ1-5	CASSLGEQGDQPQHF	TGCGCCAGCAGCTTGGGAGAACAGGGAGACCAGCCCCAGCATTTT
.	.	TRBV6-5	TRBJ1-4	CASRRDGTNEKLFF	TGTGCCAGCAGAAGGGACGGAACTAATGAAAAACTGTTTTTT
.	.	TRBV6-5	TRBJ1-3	CASSRQIPTNTIYF	TGTGCCAGCAGTCGACAAATTCCCACGAACACCATATATTTT
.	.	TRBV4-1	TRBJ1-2	CASSQGGAGYGYTF	TGCGCCAGCAGCCAAGGGGGGGCAGGGTATGGCTACACCTTC
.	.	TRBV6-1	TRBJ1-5	CASSGKAGAVGSNQPQHF	TGTGCCAGCAGTGGAAAGGCAGGGGCAGTTGGAAGCAATCAGCCCCAGCATTTT
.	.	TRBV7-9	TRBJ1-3	CASSLAPGSGNTIYF	TGTGCCAGCAGCTTGGCCCCAGGGTCTGGAAACACCATATATTTT
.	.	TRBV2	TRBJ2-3	CASSEAGAGVADTQYF	TGTGCCAGCAGTGAAGCGGGGGCGGGAGTAGCAGATACGCAGTATTTT
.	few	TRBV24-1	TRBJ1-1	CATSDQTDTEAFF	TGTGCCACCAGTGACCAAACAGACACTGAAGCTTTCTTT
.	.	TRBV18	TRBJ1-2	CASSSDPLLMANYGYTF	TGTGCCAGCTCGTCCGACCCTCTCTTAATGGCTAACTATGGCTACACCTTC
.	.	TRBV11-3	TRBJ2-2	CASSLGGAGTKNTGELFF	TGTGCCAGCAGCCTGGGGGGGGCCGGGACTAAGAACACCGGGGAGCTGTTTTTT
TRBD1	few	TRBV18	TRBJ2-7	CASSVGQGAYEQYF	TGTGCCAGCTCAGTCGGACAGGGGGCGTACGAGCAGTACTTC
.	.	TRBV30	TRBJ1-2	CAWAPLGGYTF	TGTGCCTGGGCCCCCTTAGGGGGCTACACCTTC
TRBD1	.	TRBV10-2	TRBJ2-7	CASSETDRGPYEQYF	TGCGCCAGCAGTGAGACGGACAGGGGGCCCTACGAGCAGTACTTC
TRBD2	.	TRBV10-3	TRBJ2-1	CAISVGTSGGPSSYNEQFF	TGTGCCATCAGTGTAGGGACTAGCGGGGGGCCTAGCTCCTACAATGAGCAGTTCTTC
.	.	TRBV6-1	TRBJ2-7	CASSDGEGGSYEQYF	TGTGCCAGCAGTGATGGGGAGGGGGGGTCCTACGAGCAGTACTTC
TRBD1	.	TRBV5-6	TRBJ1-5	CASSPGTGGANQPQHF	TGTGCCAGCAGCCCCGGGACAGGGGGCGCAAATCAGCCCCAGCATTTT
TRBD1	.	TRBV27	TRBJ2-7	CASSLGQGGYEQYF	TGTGCCAGCAGCCTAGGACAGGGGGGCTACGAGCAGTACTTC
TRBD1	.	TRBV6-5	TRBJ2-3	CASRPDRGTQYF	TGTGCCAGCAGGCCCGACAGGGGAACGCAGTATTTT
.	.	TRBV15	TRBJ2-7	CATSGTVPTLNPYEQYF	TGTGCCACCAGCGGTACCGTTCCGACACTTAATCCCTACGAGCAGTACTTC
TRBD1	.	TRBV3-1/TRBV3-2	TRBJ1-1	CASSQAGQGLKAFF	TGTGCCAGCAGCCAGGCGGGACAGGGGCTAAAAGCTTTCTTT
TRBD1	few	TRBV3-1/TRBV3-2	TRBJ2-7	CASRPGGINPYEQYF	TGTGCCAGCAGGCCAGGGGGTATTAACCCCTACGAGCAGTACTTC
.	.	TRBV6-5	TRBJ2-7	CASSLGGHEQYF	TGTGCCAGCAGTCTGGGTGGCCACGAGCAGTACTTC
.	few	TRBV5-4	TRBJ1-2	CASSSGVNYGYTF	TGTGCCAGCAGCTCCGGGGTTAACTATGGCTACACCTTC
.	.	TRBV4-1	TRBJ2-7	CASSQEISSYEQYF	TGCGCCAGCAGCCAAGAAATCAGCTCCTACGAGCAGTACTTC
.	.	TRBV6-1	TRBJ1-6	CASSEAGYNSPLHF	TGTGCCAGCAGTGAAGCGGGTTATAATTCACCCCTCCACTTT
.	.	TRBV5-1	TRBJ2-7	CASSLEVGGSYEQYF	TGCGCCAGCAGCTTGGAGGTAGGGGGCTCCTACGAGCAGTACTTC
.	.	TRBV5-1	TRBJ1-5	CASSLTGFNQPQHF	TGCGCCAGCAGCTTAACGGGGTTCAATCAGCCCCAGCATTTT
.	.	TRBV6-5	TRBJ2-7	CASSYFGSEQYF	TGTGCCAGCAGTTACTTCGGGAGCGAGCAGTACTTC
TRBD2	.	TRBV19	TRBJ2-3	CASSKSGLAGGGIDTQYF	TGTGCCAGTAGTAAATCGGGACTAGCGGGGGGCGGGATAGATACGCAGTATTTT
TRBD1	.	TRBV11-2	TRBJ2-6	CASSLDRGFSGANVLTF	TGTGCCAGCAGCTTGGACAGGGGGTTCTCTGGGGCCAACGTCCTGACTTTC
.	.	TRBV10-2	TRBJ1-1	CATSLDRLMNTEAFF	TGCGCCACCTCTCTCGACAGGCTGATGAACACTGAAGCTTTCTTT
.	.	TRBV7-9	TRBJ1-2	CASSLVQSGYTF	TGTGCCAGCAGCTTAGTTCAGAGCGGCTACACCTTC
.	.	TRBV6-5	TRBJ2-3	CASSYGRTDTQYF	TGTGCCAGCAGTTACGGACGGACAGATACGCAGTATTTT
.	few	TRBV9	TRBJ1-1	CASSVGPTGTEAFF	TGTGCCAGCAGCGTAGGACCCACAGGCACTGAAGCTTTCTTT
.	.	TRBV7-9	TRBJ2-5	CASSLASGAETQYF	TGTGCCAGCAGCTTAGCGTCGGGGGCAGAGACCCAGTACTTC
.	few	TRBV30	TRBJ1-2	CAWSVSQNYGYTF	TGTGCCTGGAGTGTAAGTCAGAACTATGGCTACACCTTC
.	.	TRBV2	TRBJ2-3	CASREITDTQYF	TGTGCCAGCAGGGAGATCACAGATACGCAGTATTTT
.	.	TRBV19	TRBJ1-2	CASTGAGGGYTF	TGTGCCAGTACTGGGGCAGGAGGAGGCTACACCTTC
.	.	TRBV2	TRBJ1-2	CASSHDTPEGYGYTF	TGTGCCAGCAGCCATGACACTCCTGAGGGCTATGGCTACACCTTC
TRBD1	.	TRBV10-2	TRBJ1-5	CARITTGEVNQPQHF	TGCGCCAGGATTACGACAGGGGAAGTTAATCAGCCCCAGCATTTT
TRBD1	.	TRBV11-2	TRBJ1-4	CASSLDRGSEKLFF	TGTGCCAGCAGCTTAGACAGGGGGAGCGAAAAACTGTTTTTT
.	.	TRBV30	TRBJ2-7	CAWTLGPPYYEQYF	TGTGCCTGGACCTTGGGCCCCCCATACTACGAGCAGTACTTC
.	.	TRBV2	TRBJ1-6	CASTVIGDMGSPLHF	TGTGCCAGCACCGTCATCGGGGACATGGGATCACCCCTCCACTTT
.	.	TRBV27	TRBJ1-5	CASSLGGLFGNQPQHF	TGTGCCAGCAGTTTGGGGGGGCTCTTTGGCAATCAGCCCCAGCATTTT
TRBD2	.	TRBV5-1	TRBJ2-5	CASSEGTSVGQETQYF	TGCGCCAGCAGCGAAGGGACTAGCGTGGGCCAAGAGACCCAGTACTTC
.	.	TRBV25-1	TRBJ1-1	CASSESGRVKEAFF	TGTGCCAGCAGTGAATCGGGCAGGGTGAAGGAAGCTTTCTTT
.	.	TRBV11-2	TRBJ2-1	CASSNRRVSNEQFF	TGTGCCAGCAGCAACAGACGGGTCAGCAATGAGCAGTTCTTC
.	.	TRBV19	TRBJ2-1	CASSINPSAPPRNEQFF	TGTGCCAGTAGTATAAACCCGTCGGCCCCACCTCGGAATGAGCAGTTCTTC